This TCR beta chain was sequenced for a study of CD8+ T cells in alopecia areata. Study-wide points: Higher clonality and more expanded CD8+ clones appeared in lesional than normal scalp. Scalp data also include sequences from resident alphabeta T cells of normal skin.

This clone appeared a few times. Antigen unknown. Sorting of CD4+ and CD8+ T cells was performed on PBMCs. Germline-derived CDR1 and CDR2 are SGDLS and YYNGEE. V gave up 4 bases and J gave up 1 base; unmatched junction bases: 3. The CDR3 contains 14 residues. Sequencing relied on a cDNA template that was reverse transcribed from extracted RNA. TCRdb keeps only in-frame clones here, not all; method: immunoSEQ multiplex PCR. The sample comprises roughly 150,000 clones, 45% to 60% of which are singletons, and around 5% rests with the top ten. The source of this sequence is a human donor in good health. The J gene is TRBJ2-3, the V gene TRBV9, with 7 bases lining up with TRBD2. The specimen sequenced was CD4+ T cells sorted from blood. The CDR3 loop is CASSPTSGTDTQYF. The DNA of the CDR3 is TGTGCCAGCAGCCCCACTAGCGGCACAGATACGCAGTATTTT.